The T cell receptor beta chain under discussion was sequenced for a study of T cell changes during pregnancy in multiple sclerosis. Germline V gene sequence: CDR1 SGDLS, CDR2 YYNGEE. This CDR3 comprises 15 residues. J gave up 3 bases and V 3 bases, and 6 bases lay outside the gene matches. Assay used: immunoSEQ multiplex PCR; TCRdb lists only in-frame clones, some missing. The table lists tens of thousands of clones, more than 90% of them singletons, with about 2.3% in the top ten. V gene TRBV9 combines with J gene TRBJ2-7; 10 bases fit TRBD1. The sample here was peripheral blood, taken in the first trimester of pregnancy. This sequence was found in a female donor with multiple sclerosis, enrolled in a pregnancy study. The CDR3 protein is CASSATRDRGYEQYF. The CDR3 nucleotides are TGTGCCAGCAGCGCCACCCGGGACAGGGGCTACGAGCAGTACTTC.